Below, one T cell receptor (beta chain) is given with its context. Its antigen is unknown. Germline CDR1 GTSNPN, CDR2 SVGIG (reference sequence). J gave up 8 bases and V 3 bases, and 6 bases lay outside the gene matches. This CDR3 comprises 13 residues. This sample is part of a study of T cell repertoires in aging, cancer and after chemotherapy. Study-wide findings and caveats: Loss of evenness, beyond lost richness, contributed to age-related TCR diversity decline in cancer patients. Median generation probability rose over the chemotherapy interval in each cancer cohort, suggesting rebound thymic output. These repertoire data do not allow conclusions about immunological memory after chemotherapy.

Amplification of TCR beta used genomic DNA extracted from peripheral blood. Rearranged V-D-J TRB sequences were amplified with a mixed TRB-A/B primer pool. TCRdb fed the multiplex PCR reads into MiXCR, producing one record per CDR3 protein. The sample carries 2,000 or so distinct CDR3 sequences, around 17% recorded once. The source is a human donor with a solid tumor. Sequenced material: blood. The J gene is TRBJ2-2, the V gene TRBV30, with 7 bases lining up with TRBD1. CDR3: CAWSPGGLGELFF. DNA of the CDR3: TGTGCCTGGAGCCCAGGGGGTTTGGGGGAGCTGTTTTTT.